This T cell receptor (beta chain) was recovered during a study of shared clonotypes between healthy human individuals. Study details: Three CD4 naive, three CD4 memory, two CD8 naive and one CD8 memory plate were used per donor. General study results and limits: Non-shared clonotypes had lower generation probabilities than those shared by all four donors. When naive CD4 clonotypes were compared across several donors, roughly 4.9% were shared.

Clones were read by immunoSEQ multiplex PCR, and TCRdb kept only the in-frame ones, dropping some. The sample includes 2.5 million or so clones, about 92% of them seen just once. As concerns this clone: No antigen is known for it.

The sequence came from a man aged 18-30 years in good health. Sequencing used naive CD4+ T cells sorted from blood. The subset is: CD45RA+ positively selected.

The CDR3 sequence is CASSPGPNPTNYGYTF. The CDR3 DNA follows: TGTGCCAGCAGCCCGGGTCCAAACCCCACTAACTATGGCTACACCTTC. V usage is TRBV5-4 and J usage is TRBJ1-2; no clear D gene. The length of the CDR3 is 16 residues. Trimming cost V 4 bases and J 0 bases, with 16 bases left between them. From germline, CDR1 is SGHNT and CDR2 YYREEE (reference sequence).